The 14 T cell receptor beta chains below all came from one sample that was sequenced in a study of CD8+ T cells in alopecia areata. After isolation, RNA underwent reverse transcription to generate cDNA as the sequencing template. Repertoires were generated with immunoSEQ multiplex PCR, while TCRdb's copy carries only in-frame clones and drops some. The profile covers about 82,000 clones, with 45% to 60% appearing a single time and approximately 5.7% taken by the ten largest. Sequencing was performed on NKG2D-high CD8+ T cells sorted from blood. These receptors originate from a human donor with alopecia areata.

This chain uses TRBV30 with TRBJ2-6; D call uncertain. Germline lookup yields CDR1 GTSNPN and CDR2 SVGIG (reference sequence). The CDR3 loop spans 14 amino acids. V lost 0 bases, J lost 2 bases, and 5 bases lay in between. CDR3 sequence: CAWSVVAGANVLTF. CDR3 DNA: TGTGCCTGGAGTGTGGTAGCTGGGGCCAACGTCCTGACTTTC.

V and J are TRBV13 and TRBJ2-1; TRBD1 might be the D (5 bases). CDR3 length: 14 residues. Trimming took off 5 bases at V and 3 bases at J, with 11 bases between the two ends. From germline, CDR1 is PRHDT and CDR2 FYEKMQ (reference sequence). CDR3 amino acids: CASSTTDSYNEQFF. The DNA for the CDR3 is TGTGCCAGCAGCACCACTGACAGCTACAATGAGCAGTTCTTC.

The chain joins TRBV5-1 to TRBJ2-7, with D perhaps TRBD1 (5 bases). The V end lost 3 bases, the J end lost 3 bases, and 19 bases lay between the germline ends. This CDR3 has 16 amino acids. Germline V gene lookup returns CDR1 SGHRS and CDR2 YFSETQ. CDR3 DNA: TGCGCCAGCAGCTATTCTCAGATGGGGCGCGGCTACGAGCAGTACTTC. Amino acid sequence: CASSYSQMGRGYEQYF.

This clone was counted only a few times. The chain has TRBV6-5 and TRBJ1-4; D remains ambiguous. CDR3 size: 12 residues. Germline CDR1 reads MNHEY; CDR2 reads SVGAGI. V lost 6 bases and J 7 bases, leaving 9 bases between the germline ends. CDR3 DNA sequence: TGTGCCAGCAGAGCTCGAGGTGAAAAACTGTTTTTT. It encodes CASRARGEKLFF.

The CDR3 region is CSAKGYEQYF. CDR3 nucleotide sequence: TGCAGTGCTAAGGGCTACGAGCAGTACTTC. The V call is TRBV20-1, the J call TRBJ2-7; the D is unclear. The germline V and J ends were trimmed by 4 bases and 3 bases, with 4 bases remaining between them. This CDR3 has 10 residues. Germline V gene lookup returns CDR1 DFQATT and CDR2 SNEGSKA (reference sequence).

This rearrangement joins TRBV30 to TRBJ2-7, with D perhaps matching TRBD1 (5 bases). V shed 0 bases and J shed 2 bases, with 11 bases lying between them. Germline V gene data show CDR1 as GTSNPN and CDR2 as SVGIG (reference sequence). The CDR3 has 14 amino acids. The CDR3 sequence is CAWSVGGRAYEQYF. The CDR3 DNA sequence: TGTGCCTGGAGTGTTGGTGGCAGGGCCTACGAGCAGTACTTC.

This clone was counted ten times or more. J is TRBJ2-1 and V is TRBV6-6, with 11 bases matching TRBD2. V lost 5 bases, J lost 6 bases, and 3 bases stayed unmatched. The V gene's germline CDR1 is MNHNY and CDR2 SVGAGI (reference sequence). This CDR3 is 14 amino acids long. CDR3 sequence: CASSRLAGTNEQFF. CDR3 DNA sequence: TGTGCCAGCAGTAGACTAGCGGGGACCAATGAGCAGTTCTTC.

This chain uses TRBV30 with TRBJ2-7; D unresolved. V was cut by 2 bases and J by 3 bases, with 8 bases left in between. Germline-derived CDR1 and CDR2 are GTSNPN and SVGIG (reference sequence). The length of the CDR3 is 12 residues. The CDR3 is CAWSRPRYEQYF. Here the CDR3 DNA reads TGTGCCTGGAGTAGACCTCGCTACGAGCAGTACTTC.

V usage is TRBV13 and J usage is TRBJ2-5; D may match TRBD1 or TRBD2 (6 bases each). Germline V gene data show CDR1 as PRHDT and CDR2 as FYEKMQ (reference sequence). V lost 5 bases, J lost 5 bases, and 15 bases lay in between. The CDR3 is 14 amino acids. The CDR3 coding sequence is TGTGCCAGCAGCCCCGGAGGGACATTGGAGACCCAGTACTTC. This translates into CASSPGGTLETQYF.

This chain links TRBV29-1 with TRBJ2-7; D remains ambiguous. This CDR3 comprises 12 residues. V lost 6 bases, J lost 0 bases, and 9 bases lay in between. Germline lookup yields CDR1 SQVTM and CDR2 ANQGSEA. The DNA of the CDR3 is TGCAGCGTGCTCGGGTCCTCCTACGAGCAGTACTTC. This gives the protein CSVLGSSYEQYF.

V is TRBV27 and J is TRBJ1-1, with 7 bases matching TRBD1. Germline trimming cut 5 bases from V and 10 bases from J; bases unmatched to any gene: 10. The CDR3 totals 13 residues. Germline V CDR1 and CDR2: MNHEY, SMNVEV (reference sequence). The CDR3 nucleotides read TGTGCCAGCAGTCCTGCCACAGGGGTTGGAGCTTTCTTT. Translation: CASSPATGVGAFF.

This clone was recorded a few times. The chain couples TRBV29-1 to TRBJ2-5; TRBD2 aligns across 9 bases. Germline CDR1 reads SQVTM; CDR2 reads ANQGSEA. Unmatched junction bases numbered 7, after V lost 3 bases and J lost 2 bases. The CDR3 has 15 amino acids. CDR3 DNA: TGCAGCGTTGACCAACTAGCGGGCGCTCAAGAGACCCAGTACTTC. Translation gives CSVDQLAGAQETQYF.

The rearrangement links TRBV7-9 to TRBJ2-5, with TRBD1 as a possible D gene (6 bases). CDR1 SEHNR and CDR2 FQNEAQ come from the germline V gene (reference sequence). The CDR3 is made up of 17 amino acids. The ends were cut back, 5 bases at V and 1 base at J, with 20 bases in the middle. CDR3 in amino acids: CASSGRDTDPVQETQYF. DNA for the CDR3: TGTGCCAGCAGCGGCCGGGACACCGATCCGGTCCAAGAGACCCAGTACTTC.

The gene calls are TRBV27 and TRBJ2-3; tentative D call: TRBD2 (5 bases). The CDR3 totals 12 residues. Trimming removed 5 bases from V and 6 bases from J, with 9 bases in between. The germline V gene encodes CDR1 MNHEY and CDR2 SMNVEV (reference sequence). DNA of the CDR3: TGTGCCAGCAGTCCAGACTACGATACGCAGTATTTT. It yields the protein CASSPDYDTQYF.